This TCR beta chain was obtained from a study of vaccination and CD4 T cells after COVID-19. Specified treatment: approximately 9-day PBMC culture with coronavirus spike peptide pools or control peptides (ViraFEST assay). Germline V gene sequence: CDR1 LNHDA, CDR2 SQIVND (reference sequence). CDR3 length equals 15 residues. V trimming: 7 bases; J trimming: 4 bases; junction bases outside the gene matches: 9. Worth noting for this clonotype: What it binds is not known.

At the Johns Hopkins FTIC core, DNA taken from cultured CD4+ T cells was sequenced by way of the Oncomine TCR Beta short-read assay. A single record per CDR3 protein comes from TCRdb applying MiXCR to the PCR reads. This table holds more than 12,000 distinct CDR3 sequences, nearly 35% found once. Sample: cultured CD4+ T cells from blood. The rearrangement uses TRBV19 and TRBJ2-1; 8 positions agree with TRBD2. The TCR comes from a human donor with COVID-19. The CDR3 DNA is TGTGCCAGTACTGACGCGAGCGGGGGTTACAATGAGCAGTTCTTC. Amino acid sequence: CASTDASGGYNEQFF. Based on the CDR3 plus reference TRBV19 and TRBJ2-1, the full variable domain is DGGITQSPKYLFRKEGQNVTLSCEQNLNHDAMYWYRQDPGQGLRLIYYSQIVNDFQKGDIAEGYSVSREKKESFPLTVTSAQKNPTAFYLCASTDASGGYNEQFFGPGTRLTVL.